Each of the 20 T cell receptor beta chains below was sequenced from the same sample in a study of shared clonotypes between healthy human individuals. Naive CD8 cells lacked CD45RO, underwent positive selection for CCR7 and left out terminally differentiated effector memory CD45RA+ cells. Clones were sequenced by immunoSEQ multiplex PCR, and TCRdb holds only the in-frame ones, with some missing. The data show around 2.1 million clones, with 85% to 95% seen just once and around 1.7% held by the top ten. Sequences were obtained from naive CD8+ T cells from PBMCs. The receptors stem from a man younger than 35 in good health. Some clones in this sample may be carry-over from other donors' samples.

The chain employs TRBV7-9 and TRBJ2-1; D perhaps matches TRBD2 (7 bases). Germline-derived CDR1 and CDR2 are SEHNR and FQNEAQ (reference sequence). With 5 bases removed from V and 7 bases from J, the gap between germline ends came to 21 bases. The CDR3 totals 16 residues. The CDR3 loop is CASSLRGGGKGNEQFF. The CDR3 bases are TGTGCCAGCAGCCTCCGGGGAGGGGGTAAGGGAAATGAGCAGTTCTTC.

In this sample, this clone turned up once. The chain combines TRBV27 with TRBJ2-7; 7 nucleotides agree with TRBD2. The CDR3 has 15 residues. Germline V gene data show CDR1 as MNHEY and CDR2 as SMNVEV (reference sequence). V was clipped by 5 bases and J by 4 bases; unmatched bases: 11. CDR3 nucleotides: TGTGCCAGCAGTCCGTTCTCGGGAGGCGGATACGAGCAGTACTTC. This gives the protein CASSPFSGGGYEQYF.

The CDR3 is CASSPPPGGRANTGELFF. The CDR3 bases are TGTGCCAGCTCACCACCCCCGGGAGGGCGCGCGAACACCGGGGAGCTGTTTTTT. V and J are TRBV18 and TRBJ2-2; 8 bases are shared with TRBD2. Germline trimming cut 0 bases from V and 0 bases from J; bases unmatched to any gene: 6. The CDR3 sequence is 18 residues long. Germline CDR1 and CDR2: KGHSH and LQKENI.

The genes are TRBV2 and TRBJ1-5, with 8 bases aligning to TRBD1. Trimming cost V 5 bases and J 0 bases; bases outside gene matches: 12. From germline, CDR1 is SNHLY and CDR2 FYNNEI. CDR3 size: 18 residues. The CDR3 loop reads CASSTGTGHLYSNQPQHF. CDR3 nucleotides: TGTGCCAGCAGTACCGGGACAGGCCACCTATATAGCAATCAGCCCCAGCATTTT.

V gene TRBV28 combines with J gene TRBJ2-4, with 9 bases that match TRBD1. The CDR3 length is 17 residues. Germline V lookup: CDR1 MDHEN, CDR2 SYDVKM. The trim removed 5 bases at V and 2 bases at J, leaving 10 bases unmatched. The CDR3 protein is CASSPQAGTGSKNIQYF. The CDR3 DNA follows: TGTGCCAGCAGTCCACAAGCCGGGACAGGGTCCAAAAACATTCAGTACTTC.

V gene TRBV2 combines with J gene TRBJ1-6, with a tentative D call TRBD1 (6 bases). V gave up 6 bases and J gave up 7 bases, with 19 bases separating them. Germline V gene lookup returns CDR1 SNHLY and CDR2 FYNNEI. The CDR3 runs to 16 residues. CDR3 in amino acids: CASRDSGGGYNSPLHF. The CDR3 DNA sequence: TGTGCCAGCAGGGACTCGGGCGGGGGCTACAATTCACCCCTCCACTTT.

The J gene is TRBJ2-2, the V gene TRBV7-2, with 7 bases aligning to TRBD1. With V trimmed by 5 bases and J by 1 base, 7 bases remained unmatched. Germline V lookup: CDR1 SGHTA, CDR2 FQGNSA. The CDR3 totals 16 residues. CDR3 residues: CASSPRTGGNTGELFF. The CDR3 DNA follows: TGTGCCAGCAGCCCCCGGACAGGAGGGAACACCGGGGAGCTGTTTTTT. Drawing the rest from reference TRBV7-2 and TRBJ2-2, the complete variable domain is GAGVSQSPSNKVTEKGKDVELRCDPISGHTALYWYRQSLGQGLEFLIYFQGNSAPDKSGLPSDRFSAERTGGSVSTLTIQRTQQEDSAVYLCASSPRTGGNTGELFFGEGSRLTVL.

This clone is a singleton in its sample. J is TRBJ2-2 and V is TRBV10-3; 7 bases align to TRBD2. The CDR3 is 14 residues long. CDR1 and CDR2 (germline): ENHRY, SYGVKD. Trimming cost V 6 bases and J 6 bases; bases outside gene matches: 7. CDR3 sequence (DNA): TGTGCCATCAGAGCGACACTAGCGTCCGGGGAGCTGTTTTTT. Protein: CAIRATLASGELFF.

V is TRBV5-6 and J is TRBJ2-1; D remains unclear. Germline loops: CDR1 SGHDT, CDR2 YYEEEE. V lost 2 bases and J 0 bases, leaving 9 bases between the germline ends. This CDR3 comprises 15 residues. The CDR3 sequence: CASSFGGSSYNEQFF. The CDR3 region has the DNA TGTGCCAGCAGCTTTGGCGGAAGCTCCTACAATGAGCAGTTCTTC. Full variable domain (outside the CDR3, taken from reference TRBV5-6 and TRBJ2-1): DAGVTQSPTHLIKTRGQQVTLRCSPKSGHDTVSWYQQALGQGPQFIFQYYEEEERQRGNFPDRFSGHQFPNYSSELNVNALLLGDSALYLCASSFGGSSYNEQFFGPGTRLTVL.

The rearrangement links TRBV4-1 to TRBJ1-5; unclear D gene. From germline, CDR1 is MGHRA and CDR2 YSYEKL. This CDR3 has 14 amino acids. V shed 4 bases and J shed 2 bases, with 9 bases lying between them. The CDR3 DNA is TGCGCCAGCAGCCCCAATGTAGGCAATCAGCCCCAGCATTTT. It specifies CASSPNVGNQPQHF.

The chain is built from TRBV7-9 and TRBJ2-1; D is perhaps TRBD1 (5 bases). V was clipped by 5 bases and J by 10 bases, with 9 bases between them. Germline V gene sequence: CDR1 SEHNR, CDR2 FQNEAQ (reference sequence). The length of the CDR3 is 11 residues. The chain's CDR3 is CASSQGREQFF. The CDR3 DNA follows: TGTGCCAGCAGCCAGGGCCGCGAGCAGTTCTTC.

The V gene is TRBV28, the J gene TRBJ2-7, with TRBD2 matching 7 bases. Germline V gene sequence: CDR1 MDHEN, CDR2 SYDVKM. There are 16 residues in the CDR3. The junction had 12 bases not matched to a gene; V was cut back by 3 bases and J by 4 bases. DNA of the CDR3: TGTGCCAGCAGTTTTGCGGCGGGAGCACGGTTGTACGAGCAGTACTTC. This translates into CASSFAAGARLYEQYF. The full variable domain, its missing parts supplied by reference TRBV28 and TRBJ2-7, is DVKVTQSSRYLVKRTGEKVFLECVQDMDHENMFWYRQDPGLGLRLIYFSYDVKMKEKGDIPEGYSVSREKKERFSLILESASTNQTSMYLCASSFAAGARLYEQYFGPGTRLTVT.

This sequence joins TRBV6-5 and TRBJ1-2, with TRBD1 as a possible D gene (6 bases). CDR1 is MNHEY and CDR2 is SVGAGI in the germline V gene. The CDR3 length is 13 residues. V was trimmed by 6 bases and J by 2 bases, leaving 10 bases between them. The CDR3 DNA follows: TGTGCCAGCAGGCCCAGGGGAAACTATGGCTACACCTTC. This sequence encodes CASRPRGNYGYTF.

In DNA form, the CDR3 reads TGTGCCAGCAGCGAACTGGGGGGAAGCTCCTACGAGCAGTACTTC. It is translated as CASSELGGSSYEQYF. This chain joins TRBV11-2 and TRBJ2-7; D may be TRBD2 (6 bases). Germline assignment: CDR1 SGHAT and CDR2 FQNNGV. With 5 bases removed from V and 0 bases from J, the gap between germline ends came to 14 bases. The CDR3 consists of 15 residues.

On this clone itself: Other DNA sequences of this sample code for an identical CDR3. This chain links TRBV27 with TRBJ2-3; D gene ambiguous. CDR3 length equals 14 residues. Germline loops: CDR1 MNHEY, CDR2 SMNVEV (reference sequence). V gave up 3 bases and J gave up 1 base, with 8 bases separating them. CDR3 protein: CASSFARRTDTQYF. The CDR3 DNA sequence: TGTGCCAGCAGTTTTGCCAGGCGCACAGATACGCAGTATTTT.

The rearrangement uses TRBV10-3 and TRBJ2-1, with 12 bases that match TRBD2. The CDR3 sequence is 17 residues long. Trimming removed 6 bases from V and 8 bases from J; junction bases left unmatched: 14. CDR1 is ENHRY and CDR2 is SYGVKD in the germline V gene. The CDR3 sequence is CAIREPGTSGLVDEQFF. In DNA, the CDR3 is TGTGCCATCAGGGAACCCGGGACTAGCGGGTTAGTTGATGAGCAGTTCTTC.

J is TRBJ2-7 and V is TRBV5-1; no firm D call. CDR3 length equals 13 residues. Trimming pared 2 bases from V and 0 bases from J, leaving 6 bases between. From germline, CDR1 is SGHRS and CDR2 YFSETQ. The CDR3 region has the DNA TGCGCCAGCAGCTTTGCCGACTCCTACGAGCAGTACTTC. Translation: CASSFADSYEQYF. Combining the CDR3 with reference TRBV5-1 and TRBJ2-7 gives the whole variable domain KAGVTQTPRYLIKTRGQQVTLSCSPISGHRSVSWYQQTPGQGLQFLFEYFSETQRNKGNFPGRFSGRQFSNSRSEMNVSTLELGDSALYLCASSFADSYEQYFGPGTRLTVT.

CDR3 region: CASSTQTGEKLFF. The CDR3 nucleotides read TGCGCCAGCAGCACACAGACAGGGGAAAAACTGTTTTTT. This chain links TRBV5-1 with TRBJ1-4; 7 bases fit TRBD1. Germline CDR1 is SGHRS and CDR2 is YFSETQ. The CDR3 is 13 residues long. V dropped 4 bases and J dropped 8; count of bases not matched to a gene: 5.

The V gene is TRBV4-3, the J gene TRBJ2-1, with TRBD2 matching over 10 bases. This CDR3 comprises 18 residues. J lost 3 bases, V lost 0 bases, and 8 bases had no gene match. Germline V gene sequence: CDR1 LGHNA, CDR2 YSLEER. CDR3 nucleotides: TGCGCCAGCAGCCAAGACGGCGTGTGGACTAGCGGCTACAATGAGCAGTTCTTC. Translated, it gives CASSQDGVWTSGYNEQFF.

The V gene is TRBV27, the J gene TRBJ2-1; 9 nucleotides match TRBD2. CDR3 length: 15 residues. V dropped 3 bases and J dropped 3; count of bases not matched to a gene: 3. Germline V gene data show CDR1 as MNHEY and CDR2 as SMNVEV (reference sequence). The CDR3, as DNA: TGTGCCAGCAGTTTTCTAGCGGGGAACTACAATGAGCAGTTCTTC. Encoded protein: CASSFLAGNYNEQFF.